The 19 T cell receptor beta chains below all came from one sample that was sequenced in a study of CD8 T cells in ankylosing spondylitis. Study outcomes and limitations: Blood of patients with ankylosing spondylitis appeared to be characterized by a TCR beta motif of eight highly homologous variants.

TCRdb analysed the 5' RACE reads with MiXCR anew, one entry per CDR3 protein. The table includes about 420,000 distinct CDR3 sequences, approximately 20% detected once. The antigens for these receptors are not known. The sample consisted of blood, either unsorted or a sorted T cell fraction (not recorded which). Receptors originate from a male donor with ankylosing spondylitis.

The CDR3 DNA reads as TGTGCCAGCAGCCCCCGTCAGGACACCGGGGAGCTGTTTTTT. Its translation is CASSPRQDTGELFF. The rearrangement joins TRBV12-3 or TRBV12-4 to TRBJ2-2; no reliable D call. The germline V and J ends were trimmed by 6 bases and 3 bases, with 11 bases remaining between them. The CDR3 sequence is 14 residues long.

The chain employs TRBV11-2 and TRBJ2-3; 8 positions agree with TRBD1. The trim removed 3 bases at V and 6 bases at J, leaving 5 bases unmatched. This CDR3 has 14 amino acids. Germline V gives CDR1 SGHAT, CDR2 FQNNGV. The CDR3 loop is CASSLDRDSDTQYF. The CDR3 DNA reads TGTGCCAGCAGCTTGGACAGGGACTCCGATACGCAGTATTTT. Full variable domain (missing parts from reference TRBV11-2 and TRBJ2-3): EAGVAQSPRYKIIEKRQSVAFWCNPISGHATLYWYQQILGQGPKLLIQFQNNGVVDDSQLPKDRFSAERLKGVDSTLKIQPAKLEDSAVYLCASSLDRDSDTQYFGPGTRLTVL.

This chain connects TRBV7-9 to TRBJ2-1; D is perhaps TRBD2 (6 bases). This CDR3 region has 13 residues. Trimming pared 3 bases from V and 15 bases from J, leaving 18 bases between. CDR1 is SEHNR and CDR2 is FQNEAQ in the germline V gene (reference sequence). Here the CDR3 DNA reads TGTGCCAGCAGCTTGCAGACTAGGGCGGATTGGTTCTTC. Protein product: CASSLQTRADWFF.

This clonotype was seen more than once but under ten times. The chain couples TRBV28 to TRBJ1-5; tentatively, D is TRBD1 (5 bases). Germline assignment: CDR1 MDHEN and CDR2 SYDVKM. Trimming left V 5 bases short and J 0 bases short, with 14 bases between. The CDR3 has 16 residues. This chain's CDR3 is CASSGDGTYSNQPQHF. CDR3 nucleotides: TGTGCCAGCAGTGGGGACGGGACGTATAGCAATCAGCCCCAGCATTTT.

The chain combines TRBV20-1 with TRBJ2-7, with 10 bases identical to TRBD2. Germline CDR1 and CDR2: DFQATT and SNEGSKA (reference sequence). V shed 5 bases, J shed 0 bases, and the junction held 22 bases outside the gene matches. The CDR3 is made up of 20 amino acids. CDR3 loop: CSAHRGLVAGGVSSSYEQYF. DNA of the CDR3: TGCAGTGCTCATCGGGGGTTGGTAGCGGGAGGCGTATCGAGCTCCTACGAGCAGTACTTC.

This clonotype was counted at least ten times. The chain recombines TRBV6-5 with TRBJ1-4; D perhaps matches TRBD1 (5 bases). This CDR3 spans 14 amino acids. The germline V and J ends were trimmed by 2 bases and 8 bases, with 12 bases remaining between them. Germline-derived CDR1 and CDR2 are MNHEY and SVGAGI. For the CDR3, the DNA is TGTGCCAGCAGTTACGAGGCAGGGCGCGAAAAACTGTTTTTT. This encodes CASSYEAGREKLFF.

The chain uses TRBV15 and TRBJ2-2; D unresolved. V was clipped by 4 bases and J by 11 bases, with 17 bases between them. The CDR3 runs to 14 residues. CDR1 and CDR2 (germline): LNHNV, YYDKDF (reference sequence). The CDR3 bases are TGTGCCACCAGCACCCCCATGCCCGCTCGAGAGCTGTTTTTT. This translates into CATSTPMPARELFF.

This clonotype has ten or more counts. The rearrangement links TRBV5-8 to TRBJ2-1, with D maybe TRBD2 (6 bases). This CDR3 has 13 residues. The V end lost 8 bases, the J end lost 6 bases, and 15 bases lay between the germline ends. Germline CDR1 and CDR2: SGHTS and YDEGEE. The DNA for the CDR3 is TGTGCCAGTAGAATTCGGGGGATCAATGAGCAGTTCTTC. Protein sequence: CASRIRGINEQFF.

The CDR3 bases are TGTGCCAGCAGCTTAGGCGTAGCGAGGAACACCGGGGAGCTGTTTTTT. It encodes CASSLGVARNTGELFF. V gene TRBV7-6 combines with J gene TRBJ2-2; weak D call: TRBD2 (5 bases). Trimming took off 1 base at V and 1 base at J, with 10 bases between the two ends. The CDR3 contains 16 residues. CDR1 and CDR2 from the germline V gene are SGHVS and FNYEAQ.

The chain employs TRBV4-3 and TRBJ1-4; possibly TRBD1 for D (6 bases). In germline, CDR1 is LGHNA, CDR2 YSLEER. The CDR3 spans 16 residues. The germline V and J ends were trimmed by 0 bases and 4 bases, with 12 bases remaining between them. The DNA of the CDR3 is TGCGCCAGCAGCCAAGATCAGGGGCTGGTTAATGAAAAACTGTTTTTT. Protein product: CASSQDQGLVNEKLFF.

This clonotype appeared a few times. This chain uses TRBV20-1 with TRBJ2-7; D gene ambiguous. Trimming took off 7 bases at V and 4 bases at J, with 23 bases between the two ends. Germline V gene data show CDR1 as DFQATT and CDR2 as SNEGSKA (reference sequence). This CDR3 has 15 residues. The CDR3 region has the DNA TGCAGTGGGGGTGAACGGGCCGAGGCCTCTTACGAGCAGTACTTC. It codes for CSGGERAEASYEQYF.

Ten or more counts support this clonotype. The CDR3 bases are TGCAGCGTTGCGGGCAAATCAATCACAGATACGCAGTATTTT. It specifies CSVAGKSITDTQYF. This sequence joins TRBV29-1 and TRBJ2-3; D uncertain. This CDR3 spans 14 amino acids. The germline V gene encodes CDR1 SQVTM and CDR2 ANQGSEA. Trimming pared 4 bases from V and 2 bases from J, leaving 13 bases between.

The V call is TRBV2, the J call TRBJ2-5; 7 positions agree with TRBD1. The CDR3 totals 14 residues. The V segment lost 4 bases and the J segment 4 bases; nucleotides outside the gene matches: 6. CDR1 is SNHLY, CDR2 FYNNEI, per germline. The CDR3 here is CASSVQGLGETQYF. The CDR3 DNA follows: TGTGCCAGCAGTGTACAGGGGTTGGGAGAGACCCAGTACTTC.

The chain employs TRBV7-6 and TRBJ2-3; 8 nucleotides agree with TRBD2. This CDR3 region has 15 residues. CDR1 is SGHVS, CDR2 FNYEAQ, per germline. Trimming took 5 bases from V and 2 from J; bases not matched to a gene: 6. The CDR3 DNA follows: TGTGCCAGCAGCGATCGGACTAGCTTCACAGATACGCAGTATTTT. Amino acids: CASSDRTSFTDTQYF.

This clonotype occurred many times. The gene calls are TRBV25-1 and TRBJ1-1; the D is unclear. Germline V gives CDR1 MGHDK, CDR2 SYGVNS. V was shortened by 8 bases and J by 1 base, with 14 bases between the two germline ends. The CDR3 loop spans 14 amino acids. CDR3 nucleotides: TGTGCCAGCGGAAGGGCGGAGGGGAACACTGAAGCTTTCTTT. Amino acid sequence: CASGRAEGNTEAFF.

The chain combines TRBV6-1 with TRBJ1-1; possible D gene TRBD1, 6 bases. CDR3 length: 15 residues. The germline V gene has CDR1 MNHNS and CDR2 SASEGT. Trimming removed 6 bases at V and 1 base at J, with 15 bases between. The CDR3 coding sequence is TGTGCCAGCAGCCCCTTTTGGACAGCGAACACTGAAGCTTTCTTT. It codes for CASSPFWTANTEAFF.

This rearrangement joins TRBV9 to TRBJ2-1, with D perhaps matching TRBD1 or TRBD2 (7 bases each). The CDR3 totals 15 residues. The germline V gene encodes CDR1 SGDLS and CDR2 YYNGEE. V lost 4 bases to trimming and J lost 4 bases, with 15 bases between them. In DNA, the CDR3 is TGTGCCAGCAGCCCCCAGGGGGGGGCGTACAATGAGCAGTTCTTC. Amino acids: CASSPQGGAYNEQFF.

The chain links TRBV29-1 to TRBJ1-5; 9 positions match TRBD1. Trimming cost V 6 bases and J 2 bases; bases outside gene matches: 5. This CDR3 is 14 amino acids long. CDR1 SQVTM and CDR2 ANQGSEA come from the germline V gene. The CDR3 protein is CSVWDREGNQPQHF. The CDR3 DNA reads TGCAGCGTCTGGGACAGGGAGGGCAATCAGCCCCAGCATTTT.

The gene calls are TRBV12-3 or TRBV12-4 and TRBJ1-1; D not resolved. Trimming stripped 6 bases from V and 7 bases from J, with 18 bases between. The CDR3 runs 14 residues. CDR3 coding DNA: TGTGCCAGCAGCGAGACACTTCCCGCCCGTGAAGCTTTCTTT. Amino acids: CASSETLPAREAFF.